Presented here are 29 T cell receptor beta chains from one specimen sequenced in a study of post-analysis software for immune sequencing data. The study's findings and limits: In patients, TRBV5-6, TRBV5-1 and TRBV20-1 belonged to about five TRBV segments found more frequently than in controls.

Researchers reported that TCR beta cDNA libraries carried unique molecular identifiers. TCRdb passed the PCR reads through MiXCR, listing each CDR3 protein once. This repertoire shows about 460,000 distinct CDR3 sequences, 45% found once; its top ten account for about 12%. Their antigen targets remain unknown. Sequencing was carried out using blood. These receptors originate from a girl between 5 and 17 years old with multiple sclerosis.

This clonotype occurred a few times. The chain couples TRBV3-1 to TRBJ2-5, with 7 nucleotides matching TRBD2. Germline loops: CDR1 LGHDT, CDR2 YNNKEL (reference sequence). J lost 5 bases, V lost 0 bases, and 6 bases had no gene match. The CDR3 totals 15 residues. This CDR3 is CASSQDSAGIETQYF. CDR3 in DNA: TGTGCCAGCAGCCAAGATTCAGCGGGGATCGAGACCCAGTACTTC.

This clonotype turned up a few times. The CDR3 DNA is TGTGCCAGCAGACCCACTAGCGGGCCCACAGATACGCAGTATTTT. It specifies CASRPTSGPTDTQYF. The rearrangement joins TRBV6-5 to TRBJ2-3; 9 bases fit TRBD2. This CDR3 has 15 residues. CDR1 MNHEY and CDR2 SVGAGI come from the germline V gene. V shed 6 bases, J shed 2 bases, and the junction held 6 bases outside the gene matches.

The chain uses TRBV6-6 and TRBJ2-3; unclear D gene. V gave up 0 bases and J gave up 2 bases, with 15 bases separating them. Germline V gives CDR1 MNHNY, CDR2 SVGAGI (reference sequence). This CDR3 has 17 amino acids. CDR3 loop: CASSYSSTKHYTDTQYF. CDR3 sequence (DNA): TGTGCCAGCAGTTACTCGTCTACCAAGCATTACACAGATACGCAGTATTTT.

This clonotype has just a few counts. The V gene is TRBV5-1, the J gene TRBJ1-2, with 8 bases that match TRBD1. J lost 3 bases, V lost 0 bases, and 10 bases had no gene match. Germline V gene sequence: CDR1 SGHRS, CDR2 YFSETQ. The CDR3 covers 17 residues. CDR3 protein: CASSLGPGGRYDYGYTF. The CDR3 DNA sequence: TGCGCCAGCAGCTTGGGGCCAGGGGGCCGTTATGACTATGGCTACACCTTC.

The table lists this clonotype with a few counts. V and J are TRBV15 and TRBJ1-2, with D hard to call. CDR1 and CDR2 (germline): LNHNV, YYDKDF (reference sequence). Between the trimmed V and J ends, which lost 5 bases and 6 bases, there was a span of 13 bases. The CDR3 runs 13 residues. Written as DNA, the CDR3 is TGTGCCACCAGCCGTGAGTGGACGGATGGCTACACCTTC. Translating it yields CATSREWTDGYTF.

V gene TRBV6-5 combines with J gene TRBJ1-4; TRBD1 aligns across 7 bases. V trimming: 2 bases; J trimming: 2 bases; junction bases outside the gene matches: 8. There are 17 residues in the CDR3. From germline, CDR1 is MNHEY and CDR2 SVGAGI. The DNA for the CDR3 is TGTGCCAGCAGTTACGAAATAACAGGGGCGACTAATGAAAAACTGTTTTTT. This encodes CASSYEITGATNEKLFF.

About this clonotype itself: Being one base from a much bigger clone, this may be a read error. The chain has TRBV29-1 and TRBJ2-7; D remains ambiguous. CDR1 and CDR2 (germline): SQVTM, ANQGSEA. CDR3 length: 13 amino acids. This CDR3 reads CSVEDDMYYERYF. DNA for the CDR3: TGCAGCGTTGAAGACGATATGTACTACGAGCGGTACTTC.

In the case of this clonotype: The junction does not match germline at one end; this may be a read error. The chain recombines TRBV7-2 with TRBJ2-5; possibly TRBD2 for D (5 bases). The CDR3 runs 15 residues. Germline V CDR1 and CDR2: SGHTA, FQGNSA. CDR3 sequence (DNA): TGTGCCAGCAGCTTAGTTAATCGGGGTCAAGAGACCCAGAACTTC. Translated, it gives CASSLVNRGQETQNF.

This clonotype was detected only a few times. The chain recombines TRBV20-1 with TRBJ2-3, with unresolved D. This CDR3 has 15 amino acids. V shed 4 bases and J shed 5 bases, with 19 bases lying between them. Germline CDR1 and CDR2: DFQATT and SNEGSKA (reference sequence). For the CDR3, the DNA is TGCAGTGCTACCCTGGGCCGACCTCCCGTAGATACGCAGTATTTT. It is translated as CSATLGRPPVDTQYF.

This chain uses TRBV11-1 with TRBJ2-1, with 10 positions matching TRBD2. CDR1 is SGHAT and CDR2 is FQDESV in the germline V gene (reference sequence). V trimming: 2 bases; J trimming: 8 bases; junction bases outside the gene matches: 3. The CDR3 has 14 amino acids. The CDR3 loop is CASSLSLAGDEQFF. CDR3 bases: TGTGCCAGCAGCTTAAGTCTAGCGGGAGATGAGCAGTTCTTC.

This rearrangement joins TRBV20-1 to TRBJ2-1; 15 bases line up with TRBD2. The trim removed 4 bases at V and 9 bases at J, leaving 10 bases unmatched. CDR1 DFQATT and CDR2 SNEGSKA come from the germline V gene (reference sequence). There are 16 residues in the CDR3. For the CDR3, the DNA is TGCAGTGCTACCCAGTGGACTAGCGGGAGGGCCGGTGAGCAGTTCTTC. The encoded protein is CSATQWTSGRAGEQFF.

The chain links TRBV20-1 to TRBJ2-7; weak D call: TRBD1 (6 bases). The CDR3 extends over 13 amino acids. Trimming took off 2 bases at V and 1 base at J, with 9 bases between the two ends. The germline gives CDR1 DFQATT, CDR2 SNEGSKA (reference sequence). The CDR3 DNA reads as TGCAGTGCTAGATTTCAGGGGTCCTACGAGCAGTACTTC. It specifies CSARFQGSYEQYF.

This clonotype was counted a few times. The rearrangement uses TRBV12-3 or TRBV12-4 and TRBJ2-7; a weak D match, TRBD1 (6 bases). The CDR3 sequence is 13 residues long. V lost 8 bases to trimming and J lost 3 bases, with 14 bases between them. This CDR3 reads CASSHQGNYEQYF. In DNA, the CDR3 is TGTGCCAGCTCACACCAGGGGAACTACGAGCAGTACTTC.

The J gene is TRBJ2-7, the V gene TRBV7-2, with D possibly being TRBD1 (6 bases). Germline-derived CDR1 and CDR2 are SGHTA and FQGNSA. With 5 bases removed from V and 2 bases from J, the gap between germline ends came to 16 bases. This CDR3 contains 15 residues. The CDR3 loop reads CASSLNTGSPYEQYF. The DNA of the CDR3 is TGTGCCAGCAGCCTCAATACAGGGAGTCCCTACGAGCAGTACTTC.

This clonotype came up a few times. This chain links TRBV2 with TRBJ2-1, with 11 nucleotides matching TRBD2. V was clipped by 5 bases and J by 4 bases; unmatched bases: 4. The CDR3 contains 15 residues. CDR1 SNHLY and CDR2 FYNNEI come from the germline V gene. The CDR3 DNA reads TGTGCCAGCAGTTGGGGACTAGCGGATTACAATGAGCAGTTCTTC. As protein: CASSWGLADYNEQFF.

The V call is TRBV12-3 or TRBV12-4, the J call TRBJ2-1; TRBD1 matches at 12 bases. The CDR3 totals 16 residues. Losses at the gene ends were 6 bases for V and 8 bases for J; bases not matched to a gene: 11. The CDR3 DNA reads TGTGCCAGCAGGAGCCGGGACAGGGGGCGTCGGGATGAGCAGTTCTTC. Protein sequence: CASRSRDRGRRDEQFF.

This chain connects TRBV12-3 or TRBV12-4 to TRBJ2-1; 9 bases are a match to TRBD1. J was trimmed by 8 bases and V by 6 bases; bases with no gene match: 11. This CDR3 is built from 15 residues. The CDR3 bases are TGTGCCAGCAGATCTGGACAGGGGCTTATCGATGAGCAGTTCTTC. Protein sequence: CASRSGQGLIDEQFF.

The chain joins TRBV6-2 or TRBV6-3 to TRBJ2-5; D possibly corresponds to TRBD2 (6 bases). Germline CDR1 is MNHEY and CDR2 is SVGEGT. Trimming took 1 base from V and 4 from J, leaving 10 bases between them. This CDR3 has 14 amino acids. CDR3 sequence: CASSYLRDGETQYF. In DNA, the CDR3 is TGTGCCAGCAGTTACTTGCGGGATGGAGAGACCCAGTACTTC.

This sequence joins TRBV6-6 and TRBJ2-4; D call uncertain. CDR1 is MNHNY, CDR2 SVGAGI, per germline (reference sequence). This CDR3 is 14 amino acids long. Trimming took off 2 bases at V and 6 bases at J, with 11 bases between the two ends. As DNA, the CDR3 is TGTGCCAGCAGTTACGGGCCAGGATCAAACATTCAGTACTTC. It codes for CASSYGPGSNIQYF.

V usage is TRBV12-3 or TRBV12-4 and J usage is TRBJ2-2; D unclear. This CDR3 has 17 amino acids. V was clipped by 3 bases and J by 4 bases, with 18 bases between them. The CDR3 region is CASSFVGPLASTGELFF. For the CDR3, the DNA is TGTGCCAGCAGTTTCGTCGGCCCACTCGCGAGCACCGGGGAGCTGTTTTTT.

Comment on this clonotype: The junction departs from germline at one end; a sequencing error may be responsible. V and J are TRBV27 and TRBJ2-7, with 8 bases matching TRBD2. CDR1 MNHEY and CDR2 SMNVEV come from the germline V gene (reference sequence). The CDR3 runs 18 residues. The CDR3 DNA sequence: TGTGCCAGCAGCTTATCGGGGCTTCCGAGCGGGGGAACCTACGAGCAGTACTTC. Amino acid sequence: CASSLSGLPSGGTYEQYF.

The chain employs TRBV7-6 and TRBJ2-7, with D maybe TRBD1 (6 bases). From germline, CDR1 is SGHVS and CDR2 FNYEAQ. This CDR3 is built from 12 residues. V lost 4 bases to trimming and J lost 7 bases, with 11 bases between them. The CDR3 loop is CASSSYRVEQYF. CDR3 sequence (DNA): TGTGCCAGCAGCTCCTACAGGGTTGAGCAGTACTTC.

The gene calls are TRBV4-2 and TRBJ2-7; TRBD2 is a possible D gene (5 bases). The length of the CDR3 is 11 residues. Germline CDR1 LGHNA, CDR2 YNFKEQ. Trimming cost V 8 bases and J 10 bases, with 15 bases left between them. CDR3 DNA sequence: TGTGCCAGCGGCTCGGTTAGCGAACAGTACTTC. As protein: CASGSVSEQYF.

The chain couples TRBV7-2 to TRBJ2-3; no firm D call. Trimming stripped 1 base from V and 3 bases from J, with 11 bases between. Germline V gene sequence: CDR1 SGHTA, CDR2 FQGNSA. This CDR3 spans 15 amino acids. The chain's CDR3 is CASSLEFRDTDTQYF. The DNA of the CDR3 is TGTGCCAGCAGCTTAGAATTCCGCGATACAGATACGCAGTATTTT.

There are a few counts of this clonotype. The V gene is TRBV20-1, the J gene TRBJ2-3; D call uncertain. Germline V lookup: CDR1 DFQATT, CDR2 SNEGSKA (reference sequence). The CDR3 consists of 14 residues. Trimming took off 1 base at V and 6 bases at J, with 14 bases between the two ends. The CDR3 region is CSARVLGIQDTQYF. The CDR3 coding sequence is TGCAGTGCTAGAGTTCTGGGGATCCAGGATACGCAGTATTTT.

This clonotype was observed a handful of times. The CDR3 DNA is TGCAGTGCGGTTACCCCCTCAGCCTCAACTAATGAAAAACTGTTTTTT. Translating gives CSAVTPSASTNEKLFF. The rearrangement joins TRBV20-1 to TRBJ1-4; D not certain. Per the germline V gene, CDR1 is DFQATT and CDR2 is SNEGSKA (reference sequence). This CDR3 is 16 amino acids long. V gave up 6 bases and J gave up 0 bases, with 17 bases separating them.

The V call is TRBV10-3, the J call TRBJ2-7; D may be TRBD1 or TRBD2 (5 bases each). The V gene's germline CDR1 is ENHRY and CDR2 SYGVKD. V lost 3 bases and J lost 5, with 11 bases in between. The CDR3 has 13 amino acids. The CDR3 loop reads CAISEAGSDEQYF. CDR3 nucleotide sequence: TGTGCCATCAGTGAAGCAGGGAGCGACGAGCAGTACTTC.

The chain joins TRBV6-2 or TRBV6-3 to TRBJ2-7, with D possibly matching TRBD2 (6 bases). The CDR3 loop spans 16 amino acids. CDR1 and CDR2 (germline): MNHEY, SVGEGT. With 0 bases removed from V and 0 bases from J, the gap between germline ends came to 12 bases. CDR3 in amino acids: CASSYSSAGSSYEQYF. The CDR3 DNA sequence: TGTGCCAGCAGTTACTCGTCGGCGGGGAGCTCCTACGAGCAGTACTTC.

This clonotype was recorded a few times. The J gene is TRBJ2-1, the V gene TRBV28; a weak D match, TRBD2 (5 bases). The DNA end is a closer match to TRBJ2-7, so the J assignment may be wrong. CDR3 length equals 12 residues. Germline-derived CDR1 and CDR2 are MDHEN and SYDVKM. The DNA for the CDR3 is TGTGCCAGCGGGAGCTTGTCCAATGAGCAGTACTTC. Protein sequence: CASGSLSNEQYF.